This record concerns one TCR beta chain sequence. The assay, immunoSEQ v3.0, was run at survey level. Data came from immunoSEQ multiplex PCR; TCRdb stores just in-frame clones and leaves some out. The sample carries roughly 28,000 clones, roughly 90% recorded once. This record comes from a study of long-term antiretroviral therapy in people with HIV. The length of the CDR3 is 14 residues. Germline V lookup: CDR1 SGHTA, CDR2 FQGNSA. V lost 4 bases and J 1 base, leaving 10 bases between the germline ends. The source material was unsorted PBMCs, sampled 1.8 years after starting antiretroviral therapy. The sequence derives from a young woman with HIV. The chain joins TRBV7-2 to TRBJ2-5, with D tentatively TRBD1 (6 bases). CDR3 nucleotide sequence: TGTGCCAGCAGCTCACCCAGGGGCCAAGAGACCCAGTACTTC. Its protein is CASSSPRGQETQYF.